Here is one T cell receptor (beta chain) with its context. The data were taken from a study of blood T cell repertoires in COVID-19. About the study: Samples of COVID-19 (acute and convalescent) were obtained from the United States, Italy and Spain. T cells, B-cell-depleted T cells, or PBMCs provided the cDNA or gDNA that served as material.

Here immunoSEQ multiplex PCR was the method, and the copy in TCRdb shows in-frame clones only, minus some. The profile shows roughly 300,000 clones, more than 85% of them singletons. Participants were aged roughly 18 to 95 years, lived in around 25 US areas, and enrolled virtually. Symptom resolution, clearance, or two negative PCRs marked the recovered donors of Cohort 3. Material for sequencing was PBMCs or T cells enriched from blood (not recorded which). This TCR came from a woman aged 25 to 45 who had recovered from COVID-19.

CDR3 nucleotide sequence: TGCGCCAGCAGTCAATCCCCGACTAGCGGGGGGGGACTCCAAGAGACCCAGTACTTC. This gives the protein CASSQSPTSGGGLQETQYF. The chain employs TRBV23-1 and TRBJ2-5, with TRBD2 identical over 14 bases. TRBV23-1 is an open reading frame whose function is uncertain. Germline trimming cut 0 bases from V and 1 base from J; bases unmatched to any gene: 7. CDR3 length: 19 amino acids.